This entry is about one T cell receptor beta chain. Its specificity is unknown. The sample belongs to a study of cytomegalovirus exposure and HLA in healthy donors. Overall study results and limits: Reportedly, cytomegalovirus status was diagnosed with high sensitivity and specificity. Certain sequence variants were highly shared and formed a cluster, and this cluster was likely a sequencing artifact. A missense variant in DCLRE1C was later tied to TCR beta V- and J-gene trimming.

Germline V lookup: CDR1 MNHNY, CDR2 SVGAGI (reference sequence). This CDR3 has 13 residues. The germline V and J ends were trimmed by 6 bases and 3 bases, with 12 bases remaining between them. In the PCR, 60 Vbeta and 13 Jbeta primers were used. Here immunoSEQ multiplex PCR was the method, and the copy in TCRdb shows in-frame clones only, minus some. This sample has 200,000 to 300,000 clones, with about 81% found just once. The chain is built from TRBV6-6 and TRBJ2-7; TRBD1 might be the D (6 bases). The TCR comes from a woman in her thirties or forties in good health and CMV-seropositive. The sequenced material came from PBMCs. The CDR3 DNA sequence: TGTGCCAGCAGCCAGGGGAAACTCTACGAGCAGTACTTC. Translation: CASSQGKLYEQYF.